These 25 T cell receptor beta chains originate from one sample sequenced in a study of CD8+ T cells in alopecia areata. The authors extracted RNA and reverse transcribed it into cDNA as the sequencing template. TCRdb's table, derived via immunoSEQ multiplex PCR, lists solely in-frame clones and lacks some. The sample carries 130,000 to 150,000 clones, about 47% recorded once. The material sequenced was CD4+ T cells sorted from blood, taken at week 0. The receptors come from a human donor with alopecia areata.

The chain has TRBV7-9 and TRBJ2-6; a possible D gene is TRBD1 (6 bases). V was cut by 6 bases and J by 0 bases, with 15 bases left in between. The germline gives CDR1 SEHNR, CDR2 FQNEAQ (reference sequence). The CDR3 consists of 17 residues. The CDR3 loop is CASSPGTSSSGANVLTF. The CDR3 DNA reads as TGTGCCAGCAGTCCCGGGACATCGAGCTCTGGGGCCAACGTCCTGACTTTC.

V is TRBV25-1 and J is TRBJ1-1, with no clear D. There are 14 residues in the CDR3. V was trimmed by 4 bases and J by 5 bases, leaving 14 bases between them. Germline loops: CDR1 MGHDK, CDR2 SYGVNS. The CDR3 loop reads CASSVQNFGTEAFF. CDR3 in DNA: TGTGCCAGCAGTGTACAAAACTTCGGGACTGAAGCTTTCTTT.

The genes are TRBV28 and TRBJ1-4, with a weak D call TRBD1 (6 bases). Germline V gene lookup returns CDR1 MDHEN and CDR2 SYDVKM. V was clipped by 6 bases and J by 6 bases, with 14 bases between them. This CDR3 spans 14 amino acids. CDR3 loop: CASRGGGSDEKLFF. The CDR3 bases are TGTGCCAGCAGGGGAGGGGGGTCGGATGAAAAACTGTTTTTT.

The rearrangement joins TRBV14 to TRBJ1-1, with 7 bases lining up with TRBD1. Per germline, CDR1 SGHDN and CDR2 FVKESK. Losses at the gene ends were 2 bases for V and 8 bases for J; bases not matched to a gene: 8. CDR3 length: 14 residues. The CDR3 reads CASSQLRDSTEAFF. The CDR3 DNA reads TGTGCCAGCAGCCAACTCCGGGACAGCACCGAAGCTTTCTTT.

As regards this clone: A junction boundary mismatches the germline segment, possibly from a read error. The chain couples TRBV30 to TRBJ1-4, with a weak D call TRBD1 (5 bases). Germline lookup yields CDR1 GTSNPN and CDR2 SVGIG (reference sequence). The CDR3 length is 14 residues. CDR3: CAWTRGTPREKLFF. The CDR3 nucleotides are TGTGCTTGGACACGAGGGACCCCTCGGGAAAAACTGTTTTTT.

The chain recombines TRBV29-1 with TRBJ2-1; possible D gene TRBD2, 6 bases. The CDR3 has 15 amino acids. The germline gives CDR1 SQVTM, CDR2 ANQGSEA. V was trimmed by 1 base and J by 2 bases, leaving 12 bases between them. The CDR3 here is CSVEGSGRTYNEQFF. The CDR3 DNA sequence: TGCAGCGTTGAAGGTAGCGGAAGGACCTACAATGAGCAGTTCTTC.

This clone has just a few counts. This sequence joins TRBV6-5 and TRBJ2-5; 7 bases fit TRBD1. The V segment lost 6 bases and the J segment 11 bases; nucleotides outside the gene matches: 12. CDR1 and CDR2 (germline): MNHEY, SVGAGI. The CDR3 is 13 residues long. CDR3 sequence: CASRDRARARQYF. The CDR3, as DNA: TGTGCCAGCAGAGACAGGGCCCGAGCTAGACAGTACTTC.

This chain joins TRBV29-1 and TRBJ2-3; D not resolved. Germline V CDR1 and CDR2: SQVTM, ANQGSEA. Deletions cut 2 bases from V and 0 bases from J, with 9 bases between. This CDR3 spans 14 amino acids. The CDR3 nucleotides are TGCAGCGTTGAAAAGGGTAGGAGCACAGATACGCAGTATTTT. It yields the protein CSVEKGRSTDTQYF.

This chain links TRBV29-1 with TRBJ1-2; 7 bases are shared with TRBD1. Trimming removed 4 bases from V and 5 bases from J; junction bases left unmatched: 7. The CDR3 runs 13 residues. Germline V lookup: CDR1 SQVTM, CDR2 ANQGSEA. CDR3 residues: CSVGQGNRYGYTF. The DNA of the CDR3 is TGCAGCGTTGGACAGGGTAATAGGTATGGCTACACCTTC. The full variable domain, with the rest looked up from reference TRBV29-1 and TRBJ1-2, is SAVISQKPSRDICQRGTSLTIQCQVDSQVTMMFWYRQQPGQSLTLIATANQGSEATYESGFVIDKFPISRPNLTFSTLTVSNMSPEDSSIYLCSVGQGNRYGYTFGSGTRLTVV.

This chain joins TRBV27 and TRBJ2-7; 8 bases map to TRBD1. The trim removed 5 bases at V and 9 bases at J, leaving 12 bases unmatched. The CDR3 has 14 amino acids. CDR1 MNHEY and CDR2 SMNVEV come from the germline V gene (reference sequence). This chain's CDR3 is CASSPPDRETRQYF. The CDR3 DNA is TGTGCCAGCAGTCCCCCGGACAGGGAGACGCGGCAGTACTTC.

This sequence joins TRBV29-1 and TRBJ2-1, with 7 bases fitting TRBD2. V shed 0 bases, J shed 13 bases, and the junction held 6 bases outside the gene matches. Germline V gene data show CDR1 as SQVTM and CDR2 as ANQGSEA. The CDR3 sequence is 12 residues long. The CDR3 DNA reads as TGCAGCGTTGAAGAGTATGGACTAGGCCAGTTCTTC. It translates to CSVEEYGLGQFF.

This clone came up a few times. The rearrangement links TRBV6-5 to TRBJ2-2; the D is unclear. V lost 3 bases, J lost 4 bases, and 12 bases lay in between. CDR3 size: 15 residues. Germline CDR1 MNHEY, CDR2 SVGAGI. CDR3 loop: CASSYATPSTGELFF. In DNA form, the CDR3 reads TGTGCCAGCAGTTATGCTACCCCGAGCACCGGGGAGCTGTTTTTT.

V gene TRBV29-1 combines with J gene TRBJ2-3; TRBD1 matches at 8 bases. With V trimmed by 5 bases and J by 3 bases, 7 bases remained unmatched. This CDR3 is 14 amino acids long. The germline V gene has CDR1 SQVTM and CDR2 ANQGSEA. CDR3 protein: CSVQTGARTDTQYF. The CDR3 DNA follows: TGCAGCGTTCAGACAGGGGCAAGGACAGATACGCAGTATTTT.

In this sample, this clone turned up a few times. Here the CDR3 DNA reads TGTGCCAGCAGCCCTATGGGTGGGACTAGCAGCGAGCAGTACTTC. Translating gives CASSPMGGTSSEQYF. This chain uses TRBV7-2 with TRBJ2-7; 9 bases map to TRBD2. From germline, CDR1 is SGHTA and CDR2 FQGNSA. V dropped 5 bases and J dropped 6; count of bases not matched to a gene: 11. The CDR3 extends over 15 amino acids.

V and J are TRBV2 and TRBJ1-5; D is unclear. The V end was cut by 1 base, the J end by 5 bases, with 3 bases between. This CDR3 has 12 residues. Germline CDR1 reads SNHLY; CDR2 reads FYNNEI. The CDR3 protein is CASSEDYQPQHF. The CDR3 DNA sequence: TGTGCCAGCAGTGAAGACTATCAGCCCCAGCATTTT.

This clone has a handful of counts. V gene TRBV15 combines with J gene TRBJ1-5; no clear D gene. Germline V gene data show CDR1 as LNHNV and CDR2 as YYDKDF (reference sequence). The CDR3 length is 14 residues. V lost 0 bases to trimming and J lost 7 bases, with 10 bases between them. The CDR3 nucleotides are TGTGCCACCAGCAGAGATCGGCGAGACCAGCCCCAGCATTTT. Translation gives CATSRDRRDQPQHF.

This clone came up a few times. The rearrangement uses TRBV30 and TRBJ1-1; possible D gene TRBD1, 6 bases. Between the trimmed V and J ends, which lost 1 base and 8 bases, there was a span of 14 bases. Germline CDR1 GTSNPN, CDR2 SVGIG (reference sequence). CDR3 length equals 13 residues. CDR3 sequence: CAWSGTALREAFF. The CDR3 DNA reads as TGTGCCTGGAGTGGGACAGCCCTGAGGGAAGCTTTCTTT.

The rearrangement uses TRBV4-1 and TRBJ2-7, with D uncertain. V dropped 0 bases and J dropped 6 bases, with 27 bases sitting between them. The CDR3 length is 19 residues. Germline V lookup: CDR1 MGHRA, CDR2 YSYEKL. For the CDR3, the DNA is TGCGCCAGCAGCCAAGAAGGTAGCATTCGGGTTGGCAGGCGGTCCGAGCAGTACTTC. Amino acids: CASSQEGSIRVGRRSEQYF.

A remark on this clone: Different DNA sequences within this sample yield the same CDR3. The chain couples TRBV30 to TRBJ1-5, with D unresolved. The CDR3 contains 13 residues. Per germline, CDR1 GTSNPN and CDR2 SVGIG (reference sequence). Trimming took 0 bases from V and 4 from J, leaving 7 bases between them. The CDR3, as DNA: TGTGCCTGGAGTGTACGAGAGAATCAGCCCCAGCATTTT. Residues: CAWSVRENQPQHF.

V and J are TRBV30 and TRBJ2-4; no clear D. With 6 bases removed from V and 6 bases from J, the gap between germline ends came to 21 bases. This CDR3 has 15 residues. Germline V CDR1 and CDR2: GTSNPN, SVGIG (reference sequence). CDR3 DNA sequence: TGTGCCTGCTCCCCCGGCGTATTGGACGGAAACATTCAGTACTTC. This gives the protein CACSPGVLDGNIQYF.

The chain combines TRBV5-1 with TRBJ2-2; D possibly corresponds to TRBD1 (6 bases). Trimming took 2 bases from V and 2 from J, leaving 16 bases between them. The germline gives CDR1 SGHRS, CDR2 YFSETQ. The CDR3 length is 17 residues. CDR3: CASSFLTRDTNTGELFF. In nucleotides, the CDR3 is TGCGCCAGCAGCTTTCTCACTCGGGACACCAACACCGGGGAGCTGTTTTTT.

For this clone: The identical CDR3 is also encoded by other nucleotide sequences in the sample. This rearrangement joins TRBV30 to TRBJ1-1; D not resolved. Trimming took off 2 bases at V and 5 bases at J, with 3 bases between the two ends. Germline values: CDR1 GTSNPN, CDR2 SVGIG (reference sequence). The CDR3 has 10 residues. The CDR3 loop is CAWSRTEAFF. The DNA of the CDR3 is TGTGCCTGGAGTAGGACTGAAGCTTTCTTT. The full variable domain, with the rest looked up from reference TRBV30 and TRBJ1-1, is SQTIHQWPATLVQPVGSPLSLECTVEGTSNPNLYWYRQAAGRGLQLLFYSVGIGQISSEVPQNLSASRPQDRQFILSSKKLLLSDSGFYLCAWSRTEAFFGQGTRLTVV.

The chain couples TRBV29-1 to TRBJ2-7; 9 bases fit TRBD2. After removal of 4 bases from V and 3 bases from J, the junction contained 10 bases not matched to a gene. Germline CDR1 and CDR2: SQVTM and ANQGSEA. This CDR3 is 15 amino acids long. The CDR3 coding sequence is TGCAGCGTTGTTTCCGGACTAGCGTCTTACTACGAGCAGTACTTC. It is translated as CSVVSGLASYYEQYF.

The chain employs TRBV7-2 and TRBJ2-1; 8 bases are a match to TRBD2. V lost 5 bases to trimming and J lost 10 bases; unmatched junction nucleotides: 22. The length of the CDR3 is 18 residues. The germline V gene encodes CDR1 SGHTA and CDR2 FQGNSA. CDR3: CASSPKPGTRGPGREQFF. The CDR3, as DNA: TGTGCCAGCAGCCCAAAGCCCGGGACTAGGGGCCCGGGGAGGGAGCAGTTCTTC.

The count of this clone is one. CDR3 sequence reads: CASIPAVEIDTQYF. The CDR3 DNA sequence: TGTGCCAGCATCCCAGCGGTTGAAATAGATACGCAGTATTTT. This chain links TRBV6-1 with TRBJ2-3; a weak D match, TRBD2 (5 bases). This CDR3 is 14 amino acids long. The V end lost 7 bases, the J end lost 5 bases, and 16 bases lay between the germline ends. Looked up from germline, CDR1 is MNHNS and CDR2 is SASEGT.